The TCR beta chain under discussion was sequenced for a study of tumor-infiltrating lymphocytes in localized non-small cell lung cancer. Looking at the study overall: Several tumor histologies, both smoking statuses, and some post-neoadjuvant chemotherapy samples were included. Each patient gave resected tumor and non-adjacent uninvolved lung tissue.

Between the trimmed V and J ends, which lost 7 bases and 8 bases, there was a span of 8 bases. The CDR3 runs to 11 residues. Per the germline V gene, CDR1 is SNHLY and CDR2 is FYNNEI. Clones were read by immunoSEQ multiplex PCR, and TCRdb kept only the in-frame ones, dropping some. The table records under 15,000 clones, 80% of them present only once. This clonotype was sampled from a human donor with non-small cell lung cancer. The gene calls are TRBV2 and TRBJ1-4, with no clear D. The sample taken for sequencing was lung tumor tissue. CDR3 loop: CASKWWEKLFF. In DNA form, the CDR3 reads TGTGCCAGCAAGTGGTGGGAAAAACTGTTTTTT. Variable domain in full (rest from reference TRBV2 and TRBJ1-4): EPEVTQTPSHQVTQMGQEVILRCVPISNHLYFYWYRQILGQKVEFLVSFYNNEISEKSEIFDDQFSVERPDGSNFTLKIRSTKLEDSAMYFCASKWWEKLFFGSGTQLSVL.